This TCR beta chain was identified in a study of shared clonotypes between healthy human individuals. Study results and limitations: Apart from blood, nothing was sampled; tissue repertoires likely differ.

The authors split each subset's genomic DNA evenly across several immunoSEQ plates. Generated by immunoSEQ multiplex PCR, the TCRdb table keeps only in-frame clones and is missing some. The sample lists about a million clones, 60% to 85% seen once, with 0.7% to 0.95% in the top ten. The sample holds a few counts of this clone. Its cognate antigen is unknown. Per germline, CDR1 SGHTA and CDR2 FQGTGA. There are 13 residues in the CDR3. The V segment lost 5 bases and the J segment 4 bases; nucleotides outside the gene matches: 4. The study separated CD4+ cells into CD45RA+ naive and CD45RA-negative memory subsets.

The sequenced sample consisted of memory CD4+ T cells from PBMCs. Described subset: CD45RA-negative fraction. The source is a man aged 18 to 35 in good health. Some clones in this sample may be carry-over from other donors' samples. The chain uses TRBV7-3 and TRBJ2-7, with TRBD1 matching over 8 bases. The CDR3 reads CASSAGGRYEQYF. CDR3 coding DNA: TGTGCCAGCAGCGCAGGGGGCAGGTACGAGCAGTACTTC.